The clone carrying this TCR beta chain was recorded many times. Its target is unknown. TCRdb re-called the multiplex PCR reads through MiXCR, storing one row per CDR3 protein. The table records around 230,000 distinct CDR3 sequences, less than 45% of them present only once. Breast cancer patients provided tissue from their axillary draining lymph nodes. This sample is part of a study of breast tumors, draining lymph nodes, adjacent tissues. Study-wide findings and caveats: Tumors had less TCR diversity than lymph nodes, more than nontumor tissue.

V gave up 7 bases and J gave up 10 bases, with 18 bases separating them. From germline, CDR1 is LGHDT and CDR2 YNNKEL (reference sequence). This CDR3 contains 13 residues. This TCR was sampled from a female donor with breast cancer. Some clones in this sample may be carry-over from other donors' samples. Sequencing was done on a sample of axillary lymph node tissue. The chain recombines TRBV3-1 with TRBJ2-3; the D gene is possibly TRBD1 (5 bases). The CDR3 DNA reads as TGTGCCAGCACGGCCTCTGGGGCCGCCCCGCAGTATTTT. Translating gives CASTASGAAPQYF.